This passage covers 16 T cell receptor beta chains from one sample sequenced in a study of CD8 T cells in ankylosing spondylitis (dated by TCRdb to the late 2010s). Preparation of the library involved 5' RACE. Sequencing was carried out with an Illumina HiSeq 2500. Using fastp trimming at Q25 and MiXCR clonotype assembly, TCRdb reanalyzed the public sequencing data and kept in-frame beta chains. Every entry covers one CDR3 protein and lists the most common genes and DNA from its rows. The sample profile shows about 220,000 distinct CDR3 sequences; about 10% of them were found once. The ten biggest clones cover roughly a fifth of the sample. Sequenced input: blood, either unsorted or a sorted T cell fraction (not recorded which). The receptors stem from a male donor with ankylosing spondylitis or in good health (not recorded which).

This chain joins TRBV28 and TRBJ2-1, with 11 bases matching TRBD1. Germline CDR1 is MDHEN and CDR2 is SYDVKM. The CDR3 totals 14 residues. Germline trimming cut 8 bases from V and 7 bases from J; bases unmatched to any gene: 7. CDR3 amino acids: CASSGTGGRNEQFF. The CDR3 DNA follows: TGTGCCAGCTCCGGGACAGGGGGACGGAATGAGCAGTTCTTC.

This clonotype was counted ten times or more. The V call is TRBV6-1, the J call TRBJ1-5; TRBD1 matches 7 bases. Germline V gene sequence: CDR1 MNHNS, CDR2 SASEGT. V lost 5 bases, J lost 0 bases, and 10 bases stayed unmatched. CDR3 size: 17 residues. CDR3: CASSPAGRGYSNQPQHF. The CDR3 DNA reads as TGTGCCAGCAGTCCAGCAGGCAGGGGGTATAGCAATCAGCCCCAGCATTTT.

The chain recombines TRBV5-1 with TRBJ2-3, with 10 nucleotides matching TRBD1. Germline values: CDR1 SGHRS, CDR2 YFSETQ. J was trimmed by 0 bases and V by 4 bases; bases with no gene match: 5. The CDR3 has 16 residues. CDR3 loop: CASSPDRGASTDTQYF. The CDR3 coding sequence is TGCGCCAGCAGCCCGGACAGGGGGGCTAGCACAGATACGCAGTATTTT.

At least ten counts were recorded for this clonotype. The chain recombines TRBV12-3 or TRBV12-4 with TRBJ2-7; weak D call: TRBD2 (6 bases). V gave up 1 base and J gave up 2 bases, with 27 bases separating them. CDR3 size: 20 residues. The CDR3 DNA reads TGTGCCAGCAGTTTAGTGCCCCTACTAGCACGGGGATCCCCCACCTACGAGCAGTACTTC. As protein: CASSLVPLLARGSPTYEQYF.

This clonotype has ten or more counts. The chain carries TRBV20-1 and TRBJ2-7; perhaps TRBD1 as D (5 bases). Trimming shortened V by 0 bases and J by 2 bases, and 14 bases separated the two germline ends. This CDR3 is built from 15 residues. Germline CDR1 reads DFQATT; CDR2 reads SNEGSKA (reference sequence). The CDR3, as DNA: TGCAGTGCTAGAGACCCCAGGACATCTCCCTACGAGCAGTACTTC. It encodes CSARDPRTSPYEQYF.

This clonotype was detected ten times or more. The chain uses TRBV7-2 and TRBJ1-3; tentative D call: TRBD1 (5 bases). Trimming removed 4 bases from V and 4 bases from J, with 17 bases in between. Germline CDR1 reads SGHTA; CDR2 reads FQGNSA. The CDR3 length is 16 residues. Here the CDR3 DNA reads TGTGCCAGCAGCTACGGGGGGGGGTTAGGAGGAAACACCATATATTTT. Translation: CASSYGGGLGGNTIYF.

The table lists this clonotype with a few counts. This chain connects TRBV29-1 to TRBJ2-5, with D perhaps TRBD2 (7 bases). Germline CDR1 SQVTM, CDR2 ANQGSEA. Trimming left V 6 bases short and J 5 bases short, with 19 bases between. The CDR3 loop spans 14 amino acids. The chain's CDR3 is CSVPEGGFGETQYF. The CDR3 region has the DNA TGCAGCGTACCTGAGGGGGGGTTCGGGGAGACCCAGTACTTC.

The chain is built from TRBV20-1 and TRBJ2-4, with TRBD2 identical over 9 bases. CDR1 DFQATT and CDR2 SNEGSKA come from the germline V gene (reference sequence). Trimming at V came to 5 bases and at J to 8 bases, leaving 13 bases not matched to a gene. This CDR3 comprises 15 residues. The CDR3 loop reads CSAPSVAGGSDIQYF. The DNA of the CDR3 is TGCAGTGCTCCATCGGTTGCGGGGGGGTCGGACATTCAGTACTTC.

This clonotype was recorded a few times. The chain uses TRBV7-3 and TRBJ2-7; D not certain. Trimming took off 7 bases at V and 0 bases at J, with 16 bases between the two ends. This CDR3 comprises 15 residues. CDR1 is SGHTA, CDR2 FQGTGA, per germline. Here the CDR3 reads CASTLQPEYSYEQYF. CDR3 nucleotide sequence: TGTGCCAGCACCCTACAGCCAGAATACTCCTACGAGCAGTACTTC.

Ten or more counts support this clonotype. This chain joins TRBV18 and TRBJ1-1; possibly TRBD1 for D (5 bases). This CDR3 is 15 amino acids long. The germline V gene has CDR1 KGHSH and CDR2 LQKENI. Trimming stripped 4 bases from V and 2 bases from J, with 14 bases between. CDR3 residues: CASSQAGADNTEAFF. As DNA, the CDR3 is TGTGCCAGCTCACAGGCTGGGGCGGATAACACTGAAGCTTTCTTT.

The CDR3 sequence: CASSPPGSMSSYEQYF. CDR3 nucleotides: TGTGCCAGCTCACCACCGGGCTCCATGAGCTCCTACGAGCAGTACTTC. V usage is TRBV18 and J usage is TRBJ2-7; no firm D call. V gave up 0 bases and J gave up 0 bases, with 12 bases separating them. The CDR3 totals 16 residues. CDR1 KGHSH and CDR2 LQKENI come from the germline V gene.

Many counts were recorded for this clonotype. The chain joins TRBV5-1 to TRBJ2-7; D ambiguous. The CDR3 has 16 residues. V was pared by 0 bases and J by 3 bases, with 16 bases between. CDR1 SGHRS and CDR2 YFSETQ come from the germline V gene. The CDR3 loop reads CASSLGSLGRDYEQYF. The DNA for the CDR3 is TGCGCCAGCAGCTTGGGGAGTCTCGGGCGAGACTACGAGCAGTACTTC.

Regarding this clonotype: At one end the junction does not follow the germline gene, possibly because of a read error. This chain links TRBV19 with TRBJ1-3, with a weak D call TRBD1 (5 bases). Germline CDR1 LNHDA, CDR2 SQIVND (reference sequence). The CDR3 contains 15 residues. CDR3 amino acids: CASKGETTSENTIYF. The CDR3, as DNA: TGTGCCAGTAAAGGGGAAACAACCTCTGAAAACACCATATATTTT.

The chain links TRBV4-2 to TRBJ1-1, with 7 bases that match TRBD1. The germline V gene encodes CDR1 LGHNA and CDR2 YNFKEQ. This CDR3 is 17 amino acids long. V lost 0 bases, J lost 2 bases, and 9 bases stayed unmatched. DNA for the CDR3: TGTGCCAGCAGCCAAGATCTCCCCGGGACAGCCAACACTGAAGCTTTCTTT. Amino acid sequence: CASSQDLPGTANTEAFF.

This clonotype was seen ten or more times. This chain uses TRBV5-1 with TRBJ2-7; D might be TRBD1 or TRBD2, each matching 6 bases. Germline V gene sequence: CDR1 SGHRS, CDR2 YFSETQ. The V gene lost 2 bases and the J gene lost 3 bases, with 15 bases spanning the gap. CDR3 size: 15 residues. The chain's CDR3 is CASSLGGWDIYEQYF. For the CDR3, the DNA is TGCGCCAGCAGCTTAGGAGGGTGGGACATCTACGAGCAGTACTTC.

In this sample, this clonotype turned up many times. The chain joins TRBV5-1 to TRBJ2-1; the D is unclear. The CDR3 extends over 12 amino acids. Per germline, CDR1 SGHRS and CDR2 YFSETQ. The ends were cut back, 4 bases at V and 7 bases at J, with 9 bases in the middle. This CDR3 is CASSPSGNEQFF. In DNA, the CDR3 is TGCGCCAGCAGCCCCTCCGGGAATGAGCAGTTCTTC.